Reported below is one TCR beta chain. The data stem from a study of blood T cell repertoires in COVID-19. CDR1 and CDR2 (germline): LNHNV, YYDKDF (reference sequence). V was cut by 3 bases and J by 9 bases, with 18 bases left in between. The CDR3 loop spans 16 amino acids. Authors' data handling: How many nucleated cells were present was estimated from reference gene primer amplification. TCRdb's copy holds only in-frame clones and misses some; the assay was immunoSEQ multiplex PCR. The V and J calls and clone size are taken from that table; D and trimming were inferred from the DNA. The table lists 85,000 to 100,000 clones, 90% of them singletons.

The sequence derives from a man in his sixties with acute or convalescent COVID-19. Sequencing was done on a sample of peripheral blood. V and J are TRBV15 and TRBJ1-6; D may be TRBD1 (5 bases). The CDR3 DNA reads TGTGCCACCAGCAGGGGTGGTCAGGGAGGTGGTTCACCCCTCCACTTT. As protein: CATSRGGQGGGSPLHF. The entire variable domain, with the rest obtained from reference TRBV15 and TRBJ1-6, is as follows: DAMVIQNPRYQVTQFGKPVTLSCSQTLNHNVMYWYQQKSSQAPKLLFHYYDKDFNNEADTPDNFQSRRPNTSFCFLDIRSPGLGDTAMYLCATSRGGQGGGSPLHFGNGTRLTVT.